This entry concerns a single T cell receptor beta chain. The V gene lost 0 bases and the J gene lost 2 bases, with 6 bases spanning the gap. CDR3 length equals 14 residues. The germline V gene has CDR1 MGHRA and CDR2 YSYEKL. This sample is part of a study of technical replicates of blood from a handful of donors. Sequenced by immunoSEQ multiplex PCR; TCRdb stores in-frame clones only, minus some. The table includes 75,000 to 95,000 clones, over 80% detected once. The TCR sequence derives from a human donor in good health. The sequencing input was T cells isolated from PBMCs. This chain uses TRBV4-1 with TRBJ2-3; D uncertain. The CDR3 nucleotides read TGCGCCAGCAGCCAAGATGCTACCACAGATACGCAGTATTTT. Translating it yields CASSQDATTDTQYF.